These 22 T cell receptor beta chains came from one sample sequenced in a study of response to subunit inactivated influenza vaccine. TCRdb independently ran MiXCR on the RT-PCR reads; one entry per CDR3 protein. This table holds about 170,000 distinct CDR3 sequences, 12% found once. The data also belong to a second study, concerning T cells expressing NK-cell markers. That report adds: Generation of TCR beta cDNA was performed by 5'RACE template switching incorporating UMIs.

Sequenced here: CD8+ T cells sorted from PBMCs, sampled 11 to 12 days after vaccination. The receptors come from a man aged 45-65 years who received an inactivated influenza vaccine.

This clonotype occurred a few times. The rearrangement uses TRBV4-2 and TRBJ1-2; 8 nucleotides line up with TRBD1. J gave up 6 bases and V 3 bases, and 6 bases lay outside the gene matches. The germline V gene encodes CDR1 LGHNA and CDR2 YNFKEQ. There are 14 residues in the CDR3. CDR3 sequence: CASSHPGQGDGYTF. CDR3 bases: TGTGCCAGCAGCCACCCCGGACAGGGAGATGGCTACACCTTC.

The sample holds many counts of this clonotype. The chain employs TRBV10-2 and TRBJ2-1; 11 bases align to TRBD2. The CDR3 consists of 16 residues. Germline CDR1 reads WSHSY; CDR2 reads SAAADI. The V segment lost 3 bases and the J segment 4 bases; nucleotides outside the gene matches: 5. In DNA form, the CDR3 reads TGCGCCAGCAGTGAAAGTAGCGGGGGGGCTTACAATGAGCAGTTCTTC. This codes for CASSESSGGAYNEQFF.

This clonotype came up many times. V gene TRBV7-2 combines with J gene TRBJ2-3; the match to TRBD2 covers 10 bases. With 4 bases clipped from V and 2 bases from J, the junction kept 3 bases outside the gene matches. The CDR3 sequence is 15 residues long. Germline assignment: CDR1 SGHTA and CDR2 FQGNSA. In DNA, the CDR3 is TGTGCCAGCAGCTCTCTAGCGGGAGTCACAGATACGCAGTATTTT. Protein sequence: CASSSLAGVTDTQYF.

Remarks on this clonotype: A much more abundant neighbour one base away suggests this may be a read error. This chain links TRBV7-9 with TRBJ2-4, with TRBD1 matching 9 bases. Germline CDR1 reads SEHNR; CDR2 reads FQNEAQ (reference sequence). CDR3 length equals 17 residues. CDR3 sequence: CASSPRGQGFVKSIQYF. CDR3 coding DNA: TGTGCCAGCAGCCCGCGAGGACAGGGGTTTGTCAAAAGCATTCAGTACTTC.

This clonotype was picked up a small number of times. V gene TRBV5-6 combines with J gene TRBJ2-7; D may match TRBD1 or TRBD2 (5 bases each). CDR1 and CDR2 (germline): SGHDT, YYEEEE. CDR3 length: 15 residues. V lost 2 bases and J lost 4, with 16 bases in between. CDR3 sequence: CASSFPSRGGYEQYF. The CDR3 nucleotides read TGTGCCAGCAGCTTCCCCAGTCGGGGCGGATACGAGCAGTACTTC.

This clonotype was counted only a few times. This rearrangement joins TRBV5-1 to TRBJ2-6; a weak D match, TRBD1 (6 bases). With 4 bases removed from V and 4 bases from J, the gap between germline ends came to 12 bases. The CDR3 consists of 15 residues. Germline-derived CDR1 and CDR2 are SGHRS and YFSETQ. CDR3 coding DNA: TGCGCCAGCAGCAACGACAGGTTCGGGGCCAACGTCCTGACTTTC. Amino acids: CASSNDRFGANVLTF.

As for this clonotype: One base away lies a much larger clone, so this may be a sequencing read error. The CDR3 spells CASTLIAGGSYNEQFF. The CDR3 DNA reads TGTGCCAGCACTTTAATAGCGGGAGGCTCCTACAATGAGCAGTTCTTC. The chain carries TRBV28 and TRBJ2-1; 10 bases agree with TRBD2. Germline V lookup: CDR1 MDHEN, CDR2 SYDVKM. This CDR3 is 16 amino acids long.

This clonotype came up a few times. This chain connects TRBV3-1 to TRBJ2-7; TRBD1 agrees at 9 bases. The ends lost 8 bases at V and 6 bases at J; junction bases unmatched: 17. Germline values: CDR1 LGHDT, CDR2 YNNKEL (reference sequence). The CDR3 totals 16 residues. The CDR3 region is CASQDKGQGLKSEQYF. In DNA, the CDR3 is TGTGCCAGCCAGGACAAGGGACAGGGCCTCAAGAGCGAGCAGTACTTC.

This clonotype was seen a few times. The chain couples TRBV20-1 to TRBJ2-3; 7 bases match TRBD2. J gave up 4 bases and V 1 base, and 17 bases lay outside the gene matches. CDR1 DFQATT and CDR2 SNEGSKA come from the germline V gene (reference sequence). This CDR3 has 18 residues. The CDR3 sequence: CSARATHFLADHPDTQYF. In DNA, the CDR3 is TGCAGTGCTAGAGCTACCCATTTCCTAGCGGACCATCCAGATACGCAGTATTTT.

The sample holds a few counts of this clonotype. This chain connects TRBV28 to TRBJ2-5; D remains ambiguous. CDR1 is MDHEN and CDR2 is SYDVKM in the germline V gene. With 3 bases removed from V and 2 bases from J, the gap between germline ends came to 10 bases. CDR3 length equals 14 residues. CDR3 nucleotides: TGTGCCAGCAGTTTGCCCCTGGGTCAAGAGACCCAGTACTTC. Translation gives CASSLPLGQETQYF.

Many counts were recorded for this clonotype. The rearrangement links TRBV5-1 to TRBJ1-1, with 8 bases that match TRBD1. This CDR3 comprises 14 residues. Germline CDR1 SGHRS, CDR2 YFSETQ. The V segment lost 9 bases and the J segment 3 bases; nucleotides outside the gene matches: 10. The CDR3 nucleotides read TGCGCCACCGCAGGGGGCCCTTTGGACACTGAAGCTTTCTTT. This gives the protein CATAGGPLDTEAFF.

The rearrangement links TRBV4-1 to TRBJ2-7, with 7 bases that match TRBD2. Unmatched junction bases numbered 9, after V lost 1 base and J lost 3 bases. Germline loops: CDR1 MGHRA, CDR2 YSYEKL. The CDR3 contains 16 residues. CDR3 in amino acids: CASSQGEGLQFYEQYF. The DNA of the CDR3 is TGCGCCAGCAGCCAAGGGGAGGGGCTGCAATTCTACGAGCAGTACTTC.

This clonotype was seen only a few times. The rearrangement links TRBV3-1 to TRBJ2-1; D is undetermined. CDR1 LGHDT and CDR2 YNNKEL come from the germline V gene (reference sequence). The CDR3 covers 15 residues. Trimming pared 7 bases from V and 1 base from J, leaving 14 bases between. This CDR3 reads CASTPLWGSYNEQFF. The DNA for the CDR3 is TGTGCCAGCACCCCGCTGTGGGGTTCCTACAATGAGCAGTTCTTC.

Only a few counts were recorded for this clonotype. This sequence joins TRBV12-3 or TRBV12-4 and TRBJ2-3; D is unclear. The CDR3 totals 14 residues. Trimming shortened V by 3 bases and J by 0 bases, and 7 bases separated the two germline ends. CDR3 protein: CASSFSSSTDTQYF. DNA of the CDR3: TGTGCCAGCAGTTTTAGTAGTAGCACAGATACGCAGTATTTT.

In its sample, this clonotype was seen many times. The chain joins TRBV12-3 or TRBV12-4 to TRBJ1-3; D possibly corresponds to TRBD1 (5 bases). CDR3 length: 13 amino acids. V was shortened by 5 bases and J by 9 bases, with 14 bases between the two germline ends. CDR3 in amino acids: CASSAGTLSTIYF. The CDR3 nucleotides are TGTGCCAGCAGTGCCGGGACCCTTAGCACCATATATTTT.

The table lists this clonotype with many counts. J is TRBJ1-2 and V is TRBV5-1, with unresolved D. This CDR3 has 14 amino acids. Germline values: CDR1 SGHRS, CDR2 YFSETQ. Trimming removed 1 base at V and 6 bases at J, with 13 bases between. CDR3 DNA sequence: TGCGCCAGCAGCTTGTGGTCAGGCGGGGATGGCTACACCTTC. Translating it yields CASSLWSGGDGYTF.

This rearrangement joins TRBV9 to TRBJ2-7, with 7 bases lining up with TRBD1. Germline V lookup: CDR1 SGDLS, CDR2 YYNGEE. The CDR3 totals 15 residues. J was trimmed by 6 bases and V by 0 bases; bases with no gene match: 9. The CDR3 DNA is TGTGCCAGCAGCGTAGAAGGGGGCGAACCATCCGAGCAGTACTTC. It encodes CASSVEGGEPSEQYF.

This clonotype has a handful of counts. This chain connects TRBV28 to TRBJ2-7; D might be TRBD1 (5 bases). V was trimmed by 8 bases and J by 2 bases, leaving 16 bases between them. The CDR3 is 14 residues long. Germline V gene lookup returns CDR1 MDHEN and CDR2 SYDVKM. CDR3 amino acids: CASEPHRSPYEQYF. The CDR3 DNA reads as TGTGCCAGCGAGCCGCACAGGTCCCCCTACGAGCAGTACTTC.

In its sample, this clonotype was seen many times. The genes are TRBV4-3 and TRBJ2-1; the D call may be TRBD1 or TRBD2 (6 bases each). The length of the CDR3 is 17 residues. V was cut by 2 bases and J by 4 bases, with 18 bases left in between. Per the germline V gene, CDR1 is LGHNA and CDR2 is YSLEER. For the CDR3, the DNA is TGCGCCAGCAGCCAACGCTTCGGGGGACACCCATACAATGAGCAGTTCTTC. It encodes CASSQRFGGHPYNEQFF.

This clonotype showed up just a few times. The chain is built from TRBV4-1 and TRBJ2-7; no clear D. Germline V gene sequence: CDR1 MGHRA, CDR2 YSYEKL. V lost 2 bases and J 3 bases, leaving 8 bases between the germline ends. The CDR3 is made up of 13 amino acids. The CDR3 reads CASSQFLGYEQYF. CDR3 DNA sequence: TGCGCCAGCAGCCAATTCCTTGGCTACGAGCAGTACTTC.

This clonotype turned up a few times. The genes are TRBV9 and TRBJ2-1, with TRBD2 matching 10 bases. Germline-derived CDR1 and CDR2 are SGDLS and YYNGEE. This CDR3 is 16 amino acids long. With 0 bases clipped from V and 7 bases from J, the junction kept 7 bases outside the gene matches. The CDR3 sequence: CASSVGASGGFNEQFF. In DNA form, the CDR3 reads TGTGCCAGCAGCGTAGGGGCTAGCGGGGGTTTTAATGAGCAGTTCTTC.

The chain joins TRBV7-9 to TRBJ2-3; either TRBD1 or TRBD2 may fit D (5 bases each). Trimming removed 0 bases from V and 2 bases from J, with 12 bases in between. Germline assignment: CDR1 SEHNR and CDR2 FQNEAQ (reference sequence). This CDR3 is 16 amino acids long. The CDR3: CASSLASRGPTDTQYF. The CDR3 DNA sequence: TGTGCCAGCAGCTTAGCCAGTAGGGGACCCACAGATACGCAGTATTTT.